These 16 T cell receptor beta chains came from one sample sequenced in a study of cytomegalovirus exposure and HLA in healthy donors. The primer mix had 60 Vbeta and 13 Jbeta primers. Sequencing used immunoSEQ multiplex PCR; TCRdb keeps in-frame clones, though not all of them. This table holds about 200,000 clones, around 86% found once. Sequences were obtained from PBMCs. Receptors originate from a woman in her forties in good health and CMV-seronegative.

This chain joins TRBV27 and TRBJ1-1; D ambiguous. The CDR3 runs 16 residues. V lost 4 bases and J lost 2, with 17 bases in between. Germline loops: CDR1 MNHEY, CDR2 SMNVEV (reference sequence). The CDR3 sequence: CASSSTSLVVNTEAFF. CDR3 in DNA: TGTGCCAGCAGTTCCACATCTCTGGTTGTCAACACTGAAGCTTTCTTT.

The V call is TRBV6-5, the J call TRBJ1-5; D is perhaps TRBD1 (6 bases). Germline V CDR1 and CDR2: MNHEY, SVGAGI. This CDR3 is built from 14 residues. The germline V and J ends were trimmed by 2 bases and 9 bases, with 14 bases remaining between them. The CDR3 region is CASSYDPEGGPQHF. The CDR3 DNA sequence: TGTGCCAGCAGTTACGACCCGGAAGGGGGGCCCCAGCATTTT.

The DNA of the CDR3 is TGTGCCAGTAGTATAGAAGGGGTAGCGGGTAAAGGCACAGATACGCAGTATTTT. Its translation: CASSIEGVAGKGTDTQYF. This chain uses TRBV19 with TRBJ2-3; 7 bases match TRBD2. V was clipped by 0 bases and J by 1 base; unmatched bases: 10. The CDR3 has 18 amino acids. The germline CDR1 and CDR2 sequences are LNHDA and SQIVND (reference sequence).

This sequence joins TRBV27 and TRBJ1-1, with unresolved D. Germline V lookup: CDR1 MNHEY, CDR2 SMNVEV (reference sequence). Trimming took off 6 bases at V and 0 bases at J, with 20 bases between the two ends. The CDR3 covers 17 residues. CDR3 sequence reads: CASRAWAGSAVNTEAFF. CDR3 in DNA: TGTGCCAGCAGGGCTTGGGCAGGTTCGGCTGTGAACACTGAAGCTTTCTTT.

V usage is TRBV5-1 and J usage is TRBJ2-3; tentative D call: TRBD2 (5 bases). The V gene lost 3 bases and the J gene lost 0 bases, with 14 bases spanning the gap. The CDR3 is made up of 16 amino acids. Germline values: CDR1 SGHRS, CDR2 YFSETQ. The CDR3 spells CASSWVGSGSTDTQYF. The CDR3 nucleotides are TGCGCCAGCAGCTGGGTAGGGAGCGGTAGCACAGATACGCAGTATTTT.

The rearrangement joins TRBV10-3 to TRBJ2-5; 12 bases match TRBD2. J was trimmed by 5 bases and V by 9 bases; bases with no gene match: 13. CDR3 length equals 16 residues. CDR1 is ENHRY and CDR2 is SYGVKD in the germline V gene. The CDR3 sequence is CAIRTSGTTLRETQYF. The CDR3 nucleotides read TGTGCCATTCGGACTAGCGGGACCACCCTCAGGGAGACCCAGTACTTC.

The chain combines TRBV5-1 with TRBJ2-3, with 13 bases that match TRBD2. Looked up from germline, CDR1 is SGHRS and CDR2 is YFSETQ. CDR3 length: 17 amino acids. With 4 bases clipped from V and 11 bases from J, the junction kept 16 bases outside the gene matches. As DNA, the CDR3 is TGCGCCAGCAGCCCACACGGGACTAGCGGGGACTCGGGGGGGCAGTATTTT. It codes for CASSPHGTSGDSGGQYF. The whole variable domain, filled in from reference TRBV5-1 and TRBJ2-3, reads KAGVTQTPRYLIKTRGQQVTLSCSPISGHRSVSWYQQTPGQGLQFLFEYFSETQRNKGNFPGRFSGRQFSNSRSEMNVSTLELGDSALYLCASSPHGTSGDSGGQYFGPGTRLTVL.

The gene calls are TRBV19 and TRBJ1-2, with a possible D match to TRBD1 (6 bases). In germline, CDR1 is LNHDA, CDR2 SQIVND (reference sequence). V was shortened by 10 bases and J by 6 bases, with 30 bases between the two germline ends. There are 17 residues in the CDR3. The CDR3 region has the DNA TGTGCCACCCGCCCCGCAGGGGTCCCCTTAGTTCATCATGGCTACACCTTC. It translates to CATRPAGVPLVHHGYTF.

Only one count was recorded for this clone. The chain links TRBV5-1 to TRBJ2-5, with TRBD2 identical over 13 bases. CDR3 length: 18 residues. Germline loops: CDR1 SGHRS, CDR2 YFSETQ. Losses at the gene ends were 4 bases for V and 2 bases for J; bases not matched to a gene: 11. The CDR3 spells CASSPGTSGIRPQETQYF. The CDR3 nucleotides are TGCGCCAGCAGCCCCGGGACTAGCGGGATACGGCCTCAAGAGACCCAGTACTTC.

The V and J genes are TRBV27 and TRBJ2-7; D is perhaps TRBD2 (6 bases). The CDR3 totals 14 residues. Per the germline V gene, CDR1 is MNHEY and CDR2 is SMNVEV (reference sequence). The V end was cut by 4 bases, the J end by 5 bases, with 15 bases between. CDR3 in amino acids: CASSSSGLPNEQYF. CDR3 DNA: TGTGCCAGCAGTTCATCGGGACTTCCGAACGAGCAGTACTTC.

This chain links TRBV5-5 with TRBJ1-2; no firm D call. The V gene's germline CDR1 is SGHKS and CDR2 YYEKEE (reference sequence). This CDR3 comprises 12 residues. Trimming removed 4 bases from V and 8 bases from J, with 12 bases in between. As DNA, the CDR3 is TGTGCCAGCAGCACAGTCCTTCCAGGCTACACCTTC. Encoded protein: CASSTVLPGYTF. Full variable domain (outside the CDR3, taken from reference TRBV5-5 and TRBJ1-2): DAGVTQSPTHLIKTRGQQVTLRCSPISGHKSVSWYQQVLGQGPQFIFQYYEKEERGRGNFPDRFSARQFPNYSSELNVNALLLGDSALYLCASSTVLPGYTFGSGTRLTVV.

The chain combines TRBV6-1 with TRBJ2-3, with 10 bases that match TRBD2. The CDR3 has 17 residues. Per the germline V gene, CDR1 is MNHNS and CDR2 is SASEGT. V was pared by 2 bases and J by 3 bases, with 8 bases of the junction left unmatched. CDR3 DNA sequence: TGTGCCAGCAGTGAAAGGAGCGGGAGGGATTTGACAGATACGCAGTATTTT. Encoded protein: CASSERSGRDLTDTQYF.

The chain joins TRBV7-2 to TRBJ2-5, with TRBD2 identical over 8 bases. Germline CDR1 is SGHTA and CDR2 is FQGNSA. The CDR3 covers 15 residues. Trimming cost V 2 bases and J 5 bases; bases outside gene matches: 7. The CDR3 DNA is TGTGCCAGCAGCTTAAGCGGGACTAGTGGCGAGACCCAGTACTTC. Protein: CASSLSGTSGETQYF.

The J gene is TRBJ2-5, the V gene TRBV7-9; TRBD2 might be the D (6 bases). CDR1 is SEHNR, CDR2 FQNEAQ, per germline (reference sequence). The CDR3 is 14 amino acids. V lost 1 base and J lost 5, with 11 bases in between. The CDR3 reads CASSLGGSGETQYF. DNA for the CDR3: TGTGCCAGCAGCTTAGGGGGGAGCGGGGAGACCCAGTACTTC.

In its sample, this clone was seen once. The V gene is TRBV27, the J gene TRBJ2-2; 7 bases align to TRBD1. This CDR3 comprises 16 residues. The germline CDR1 and CDR2 sequences are MNHEY and SMNVEV (reference sequence). With 5 bases clipped from V and 4 bases from J, the junction kept 10 bases outside the gene matches. The CDR3 sequence: CASSHDPTGSTGELFF. CDR3 nucleotides: TGTGCCAGCAGTCACGACCCGACAGGGTCCACCGGGGAGCTGTTTTTT.

The chain is built from TRBV7-6 and TRBJ1-3; possibly TRBD1 for D (5 bases). This CDR3 has 16 amino acids. V lost 1 base, J lost 0 bases, and 10 bases lay in between. Germline V gene sequence: CDR1 SGHVS, CDR2 FNYEAQ. This chain's CDR3 is CASSLDRGTSGNTIYF. CDR3 coding DNA: TGTGCCAGCAGCTTAGATCGGGGGACCTCTGGAAACACCATATATTTT.